This section outlines one T cell receptor beta chain sequence together with its context. The data derive from a study of blood T cell repertoires in COVID-19. Study summary: Material from acute and convalescent COVID-19 was sourced from the United States, Italy and Spain. The cDNA or gDNA used as material had been derived from T cells, B-cell-depleted T cells, or PBMCs.

In the original processing: Reference gene primer amplification gave nucleated cell count estimates. The data were produced by immunoSEQ multiplex PCR, yet TCRdb's version contains in-frame clones alone and is incomplete. D and trimming come from the DNA, and the V and J calls and clone size come from that table. The sample holds 110,000 or so clones; around four fifths are singletons and the top ten take around 8%. Trimming left V 5 bases short and J 4 bases short, with 20 bases between. The germline V gene has CDR1 SQVTM and CDR2 ANQGSEA. This CDR3 comprises 15 residues. What was sequenced was peripheral blood. The source is a woman aged 40-49 years with acute or convalescent COVID-19. The chain couples TRBV29-1 to TRBJ1-1, with a tentative D call TRBD1 (6 bases). The CDR3 is CSVISQGPASTEAFF. CDR3 nucleotides: TGCAGCGTTATCTCGCAGGGGCCGGCGAGCACTGAAGCTTTCTTT.